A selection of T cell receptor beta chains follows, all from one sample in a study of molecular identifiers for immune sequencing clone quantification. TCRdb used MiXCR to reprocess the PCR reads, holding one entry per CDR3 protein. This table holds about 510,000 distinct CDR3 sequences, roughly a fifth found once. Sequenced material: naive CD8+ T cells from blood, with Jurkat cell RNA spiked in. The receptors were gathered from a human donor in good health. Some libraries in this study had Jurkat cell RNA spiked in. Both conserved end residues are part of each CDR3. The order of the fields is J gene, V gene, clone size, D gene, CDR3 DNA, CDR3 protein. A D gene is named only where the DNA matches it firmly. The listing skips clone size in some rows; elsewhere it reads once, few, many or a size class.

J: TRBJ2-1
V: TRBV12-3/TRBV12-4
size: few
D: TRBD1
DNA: TGTGCCAGCAAGCCGGGACAGTACAATGAGCAGTTCTTC
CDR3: CASKPGQYNEQFF

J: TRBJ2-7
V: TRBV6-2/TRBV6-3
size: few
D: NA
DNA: TGTGCCAGCAGTTACTCGACCGGGGTCCGAACCTACGAGCAGTACTTC
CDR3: CASSYSTGVRTYEQYF

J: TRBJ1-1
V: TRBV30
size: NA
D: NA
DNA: TGTGCCTGGAGTGTCATGGAGAACACTGAAGCTTTCTTT
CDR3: CAWSVMENTEAFF

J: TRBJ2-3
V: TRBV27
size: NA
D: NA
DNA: TGTGCCAGCAGTTTGTTACGGGGGGCTGACACAGATACGCAGTATTTT
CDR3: CASSLLRGADTDTQYF

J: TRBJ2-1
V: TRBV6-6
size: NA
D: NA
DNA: TGTGCCAGCAGTTACTCGGTGGAGGCGGGAACCTACAATGAGCAGTTCTTC
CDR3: CASSYSVEAGTYNEQFF

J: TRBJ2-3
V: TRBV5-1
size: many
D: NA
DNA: TGCGCCAGCAGCCCACCGGGATATATCACAGATACGCAGTATTTT
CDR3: CASSPPGYITDTQYF

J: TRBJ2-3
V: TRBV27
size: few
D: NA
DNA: TGTGCCACCGCAATTGGACAGATTAGCACAGATACGCAGTATTTT
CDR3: CATAIGQISTDTQYF

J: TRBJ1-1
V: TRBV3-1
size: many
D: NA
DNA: TGTGCCAGCAGCCAAGATGAGGGGGTCTTCACTGAAGCTTTCTTT
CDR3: CASSQDEGVFTEAFF

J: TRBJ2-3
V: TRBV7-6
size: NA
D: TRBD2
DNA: TGTGCCAGCAGCTGGGCTAGCGGGAGTAGTACAGATACGCAGTATTTT
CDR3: CASSWASGSSTDTQYF

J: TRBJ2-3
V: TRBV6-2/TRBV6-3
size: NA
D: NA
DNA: TGTGCCAGCAGTTACAACGGAGATACGCAGTATTTT
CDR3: CASSYNGDTQYF

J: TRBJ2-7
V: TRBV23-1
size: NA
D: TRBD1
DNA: TGCGCCAGCAGTCTCAAAATATACAGGGGATCCTACGAGCAGTACTTC
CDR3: CASSLKIYRGSYEQYF

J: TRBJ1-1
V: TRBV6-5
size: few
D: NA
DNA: TGTGCCAGCAGTTACACTCAGGGGAACACTGAAGCTTTCTTT
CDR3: CASSYTQGNTEAFF

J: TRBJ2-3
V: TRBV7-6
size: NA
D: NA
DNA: TGTGCCAGCAGACCGGGCGCTGGCACAGATACGCAGTATTTT
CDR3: CASRPGAGTDTQYF

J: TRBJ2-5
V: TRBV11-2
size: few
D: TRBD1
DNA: TGTGCCAGCAGCTTAGACCCGGGACAGCTTTGGGAGACCCAGTACTTC
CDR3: CASSLDPGQLWETQYF

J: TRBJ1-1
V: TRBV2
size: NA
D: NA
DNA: TGTGCCAGCAGTGAAGCGCTTCGACGGTCGAACACTGAAGCTTTCTTT
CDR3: CASSEALRRSNTEAFF

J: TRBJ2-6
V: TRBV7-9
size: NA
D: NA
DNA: TGTGCCAGCAGCTCATTGGCTCGAGGCGCGGGGGCCAACGTCCTGACTTTC
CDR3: CASSSLARGAGANVLTF

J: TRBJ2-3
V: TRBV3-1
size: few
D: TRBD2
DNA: TGTGCCAGCAGCCAAGATATGCTAGCGGACACAGATACGCAGTATTTT
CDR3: CASSQDMLADTDTQYF

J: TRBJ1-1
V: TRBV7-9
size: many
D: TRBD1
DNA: TGTGCCAGCAGCTTAACAGGGACAGGGGGTAACACTGAAGCTTTCTTT
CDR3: CASSLTGTGGNTEAFF

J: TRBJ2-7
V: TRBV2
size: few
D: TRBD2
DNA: TGTGCCAGCAGTGAAGTGCTCCCTACACAAGGACTAGCGGGGTCTGGTGGGCAGTACTTC
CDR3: CASSEVLPTQGLAGSGGQYF

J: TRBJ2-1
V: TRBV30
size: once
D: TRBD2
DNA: TGTGCCCGGAGTGTACTAGCGTTTGGGGAGCAGTTCTTC
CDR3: CARSVLAFGEQFF

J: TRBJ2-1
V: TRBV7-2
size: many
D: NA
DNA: TGTGCCAGCAGCTTAGCCCGGTGGGATGAGCAGTTCTTC
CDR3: CASSLARWDEQFF

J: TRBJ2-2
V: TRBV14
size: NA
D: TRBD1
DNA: TGTGCCAGCAGCCAAGTTGACAGGGAAACCGGGGAGCTGGTTTTT
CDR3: CASSQVDRETGELVF

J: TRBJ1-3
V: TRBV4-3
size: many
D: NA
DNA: TGCGCCAGCAGCTCGGACAGTTTCGACACCATATATTTT
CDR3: CASSSDSFDTIYF